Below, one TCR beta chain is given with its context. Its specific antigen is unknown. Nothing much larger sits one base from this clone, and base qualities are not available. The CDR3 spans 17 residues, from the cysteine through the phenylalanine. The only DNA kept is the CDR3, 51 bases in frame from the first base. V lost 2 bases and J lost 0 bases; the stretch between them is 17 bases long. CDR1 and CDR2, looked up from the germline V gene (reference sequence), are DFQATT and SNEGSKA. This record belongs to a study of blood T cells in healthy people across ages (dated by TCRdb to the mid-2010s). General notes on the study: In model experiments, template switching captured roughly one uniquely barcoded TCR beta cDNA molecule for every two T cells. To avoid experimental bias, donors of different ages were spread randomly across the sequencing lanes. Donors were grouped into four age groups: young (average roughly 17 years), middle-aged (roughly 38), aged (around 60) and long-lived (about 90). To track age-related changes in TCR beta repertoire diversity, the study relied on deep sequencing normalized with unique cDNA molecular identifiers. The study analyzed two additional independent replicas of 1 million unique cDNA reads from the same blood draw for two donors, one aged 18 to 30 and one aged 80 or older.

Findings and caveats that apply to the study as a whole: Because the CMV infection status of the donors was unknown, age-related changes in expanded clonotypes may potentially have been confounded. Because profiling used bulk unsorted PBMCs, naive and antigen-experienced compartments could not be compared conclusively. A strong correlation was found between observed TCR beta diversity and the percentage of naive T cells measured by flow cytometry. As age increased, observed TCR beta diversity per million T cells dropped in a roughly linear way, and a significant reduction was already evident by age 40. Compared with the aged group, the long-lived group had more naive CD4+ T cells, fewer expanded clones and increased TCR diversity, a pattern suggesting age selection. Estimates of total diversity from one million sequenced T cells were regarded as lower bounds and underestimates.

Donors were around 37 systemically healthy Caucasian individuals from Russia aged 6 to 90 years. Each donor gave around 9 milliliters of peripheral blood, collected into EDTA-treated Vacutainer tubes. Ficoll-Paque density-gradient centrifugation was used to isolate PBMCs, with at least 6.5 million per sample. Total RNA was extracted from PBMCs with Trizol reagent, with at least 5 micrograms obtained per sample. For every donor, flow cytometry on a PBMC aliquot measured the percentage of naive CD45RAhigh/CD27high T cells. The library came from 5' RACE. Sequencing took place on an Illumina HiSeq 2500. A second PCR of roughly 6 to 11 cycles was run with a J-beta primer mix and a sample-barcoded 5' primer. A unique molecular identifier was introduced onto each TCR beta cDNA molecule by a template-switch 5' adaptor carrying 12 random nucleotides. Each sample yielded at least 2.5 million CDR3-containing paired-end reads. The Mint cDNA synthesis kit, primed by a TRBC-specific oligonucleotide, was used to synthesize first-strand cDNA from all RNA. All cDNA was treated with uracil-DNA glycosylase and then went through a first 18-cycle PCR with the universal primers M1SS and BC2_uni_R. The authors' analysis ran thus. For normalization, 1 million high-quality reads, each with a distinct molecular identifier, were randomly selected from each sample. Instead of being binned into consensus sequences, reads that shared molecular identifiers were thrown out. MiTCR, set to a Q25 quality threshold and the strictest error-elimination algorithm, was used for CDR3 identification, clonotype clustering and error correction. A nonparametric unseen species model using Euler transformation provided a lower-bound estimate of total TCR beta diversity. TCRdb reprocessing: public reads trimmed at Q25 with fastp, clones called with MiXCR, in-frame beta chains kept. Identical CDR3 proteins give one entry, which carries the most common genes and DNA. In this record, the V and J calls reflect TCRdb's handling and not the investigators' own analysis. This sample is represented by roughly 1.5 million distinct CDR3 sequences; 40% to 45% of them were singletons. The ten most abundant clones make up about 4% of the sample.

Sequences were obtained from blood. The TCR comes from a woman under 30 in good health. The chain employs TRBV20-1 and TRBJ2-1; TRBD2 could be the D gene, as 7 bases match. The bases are TGCAGTGCTAGAATGCAGGGGAGCGGGATCTCCTACAATGAGCAGTTCTTC. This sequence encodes CSARMQGSGISYNEQFF.